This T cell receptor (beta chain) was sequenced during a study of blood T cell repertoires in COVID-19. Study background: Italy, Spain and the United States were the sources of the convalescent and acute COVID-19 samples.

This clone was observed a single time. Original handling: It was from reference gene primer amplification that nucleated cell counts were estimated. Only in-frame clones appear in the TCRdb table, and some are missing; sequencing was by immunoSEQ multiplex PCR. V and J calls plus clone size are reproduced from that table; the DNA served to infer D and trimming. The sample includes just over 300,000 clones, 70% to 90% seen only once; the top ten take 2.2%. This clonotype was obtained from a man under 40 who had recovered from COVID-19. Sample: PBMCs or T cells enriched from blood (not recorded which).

The CDR3 spells CSVGPDMDRGNEKLFF. The DNA for the CDR3 is TGCAGCGTGGGCCCTGACATGGATCGGGGTAATGAAAAACTGTTTTTT. This chain connects TRBV29-1 to TRBJ1-4; no clear D gene. The CDR3 extends over 16 amino acids. CDR1 and CDR2 from the germline V gene are SQVTM and ANQGSEA. V dropped 6 bases and J dropped 4 bases, with 21 bases sitting between them.